This T cell receptor (beta chain) was sequenced in a study of T cells in localized non-small cell lung cancer. Study-level findings and limits: Sequencing covered just one tumor region, so heterogeneity cannot be ruled out. When the top 100 tumor clones were examined, a median around 61 of them also appeared in the adjacent lung, which was paired and uninvolved.

The V end lost 6 bases, the J end lost 5 bases, and 19 bases lay between the germline ends. The CDR3 length is 15 residues. The germline V gene has CDR1 MDHEN and CDR2 SYDVKM. The method was immunoSEQ multiplex PCR; TCRdb's version includes in-frame clones alone and lacks a portion of them. The sample lists about 33,000 clones; about 90% were seen once. For this clone: Its antigen remains unidentified.

The V call is TRBV28, the J call TRBJ1-2; D is unresolved. This TCR came from a man between 40 and 70 years old with stage III lung adenocarcinoma. The material was peripheral blood mononuclear cells, obtained before any cancer treatment. The CDR3 DNA is TGTGCCAGCAGCTTCAAACCAGATCTTTTATATGGCTACACCTTC. Translation: CASSFKPDLLYGYTF.